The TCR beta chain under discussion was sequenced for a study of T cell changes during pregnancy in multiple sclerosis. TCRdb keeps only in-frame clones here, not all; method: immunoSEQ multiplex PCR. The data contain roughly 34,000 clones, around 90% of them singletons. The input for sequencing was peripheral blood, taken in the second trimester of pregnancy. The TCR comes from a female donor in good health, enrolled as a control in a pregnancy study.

CDR3 sequence (DNA): TGCGCCAGCAGCTCAGCGGGCCCGGACTACAATGAGCAGTTCTTC. It is translated as CASSSAGPDYNEQFF. V and J are TRBV5-1 and TRBJ2-1; tentatively, D is TRBD2 (6 bases). V gave up 3 bases and J gave up 3 bases, with 13 bases separating them. The CDR3 is 15 residues long. The germline gives CDR1 SGHRS, CDR2 YFSETQ.